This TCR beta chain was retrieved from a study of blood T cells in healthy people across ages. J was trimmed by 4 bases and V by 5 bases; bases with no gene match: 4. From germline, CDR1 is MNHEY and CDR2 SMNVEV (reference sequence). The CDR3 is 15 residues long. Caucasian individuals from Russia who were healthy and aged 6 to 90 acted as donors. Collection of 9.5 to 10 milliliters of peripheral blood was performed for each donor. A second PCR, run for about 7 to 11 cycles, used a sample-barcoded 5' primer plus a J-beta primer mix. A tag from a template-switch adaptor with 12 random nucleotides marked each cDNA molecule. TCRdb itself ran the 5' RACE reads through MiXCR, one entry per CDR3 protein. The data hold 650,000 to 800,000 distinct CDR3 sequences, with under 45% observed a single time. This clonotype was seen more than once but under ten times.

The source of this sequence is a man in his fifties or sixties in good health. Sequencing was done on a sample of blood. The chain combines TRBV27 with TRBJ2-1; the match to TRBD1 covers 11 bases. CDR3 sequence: CASSLGQGVYNEQFF. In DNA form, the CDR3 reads TGTGCCAGCAGTCTGGGACAGGGGGTTTACAATGAGCAGTTCTTC.